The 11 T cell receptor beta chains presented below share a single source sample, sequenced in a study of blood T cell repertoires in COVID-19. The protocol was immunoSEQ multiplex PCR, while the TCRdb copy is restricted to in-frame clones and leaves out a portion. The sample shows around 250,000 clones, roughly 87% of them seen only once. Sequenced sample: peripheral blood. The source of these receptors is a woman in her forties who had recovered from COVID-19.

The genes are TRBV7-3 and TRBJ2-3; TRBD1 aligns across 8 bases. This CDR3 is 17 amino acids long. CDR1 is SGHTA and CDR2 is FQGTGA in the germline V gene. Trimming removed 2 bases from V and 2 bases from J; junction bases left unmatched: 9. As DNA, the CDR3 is TGTGCCAGCAGCTTATTACCCGGACAGGGCCTCACAGATACGCAGTATTTT. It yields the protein CASSLLPGQGLTDTQYF. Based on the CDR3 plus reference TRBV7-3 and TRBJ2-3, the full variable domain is GAGVSQTPSNKVTEKGKYVELRCDPISGHTALYWYRQSLGQGPEFLIYFQGTGAADDSGLPNDRFFAVRPEGSVSTLKIQRTERGDSAVYLCASSLLPGQGLTDTQYFGPGTRLTVL.

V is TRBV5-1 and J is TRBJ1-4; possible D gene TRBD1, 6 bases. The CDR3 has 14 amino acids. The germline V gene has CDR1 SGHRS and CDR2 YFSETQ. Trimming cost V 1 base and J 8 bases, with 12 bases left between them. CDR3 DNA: TGCGCCAGCAGCTTGACAGGGAGTTCCGAAAAACTGTTTTTT. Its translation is CASSLTGSSEKLFF.

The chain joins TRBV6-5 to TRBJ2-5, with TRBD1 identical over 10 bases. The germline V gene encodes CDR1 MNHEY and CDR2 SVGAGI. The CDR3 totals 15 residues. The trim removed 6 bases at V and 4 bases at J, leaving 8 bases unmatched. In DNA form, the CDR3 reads TGTGCCAGCAGCGACGACAGGGGGCCACGAGAGACCCAGTACTTC. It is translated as CASSDDRGPRETQYF.

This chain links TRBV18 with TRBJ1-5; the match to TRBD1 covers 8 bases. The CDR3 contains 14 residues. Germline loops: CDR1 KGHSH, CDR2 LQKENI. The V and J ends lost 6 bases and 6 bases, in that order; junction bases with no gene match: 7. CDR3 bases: TGTGCCAGCTCCGAGGGACAGGAGGGTCAGCCCCAGCATTTT. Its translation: CASSEGQEGQPQHF.

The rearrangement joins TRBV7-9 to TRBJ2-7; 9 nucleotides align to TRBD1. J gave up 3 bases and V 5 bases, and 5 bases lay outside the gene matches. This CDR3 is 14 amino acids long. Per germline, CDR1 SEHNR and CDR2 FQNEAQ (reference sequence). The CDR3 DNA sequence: TGTGCCAGCAGCCGAGGGACAGGGCTCTACGAGCAGTACTTC. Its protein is CASSRGTGLYEQYF.

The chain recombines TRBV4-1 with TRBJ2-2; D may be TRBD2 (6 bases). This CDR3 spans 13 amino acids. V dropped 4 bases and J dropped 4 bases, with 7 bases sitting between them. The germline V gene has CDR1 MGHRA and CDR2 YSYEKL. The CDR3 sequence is CASSLEGTGELFF. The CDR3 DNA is TGCGCCAGCAGCCTGGAGGGCACCGGGGAGCTGTTTTTT.

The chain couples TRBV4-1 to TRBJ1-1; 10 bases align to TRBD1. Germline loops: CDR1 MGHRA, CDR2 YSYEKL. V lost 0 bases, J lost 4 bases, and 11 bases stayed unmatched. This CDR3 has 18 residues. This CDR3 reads CASSQDAAGQGRVTEAFF. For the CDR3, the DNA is TGCGCCAGCAGCCAAGACGCCGCGGGACAGGGGCGGGTCACTGAAGCTTTCTTT.

CDR3: CASSSGQGIIQYF. The CDR3 DNA is TGCGCCAGCAGCTCCGGACAGGGGATCATTCAGTACTTC. The chain employs TRBV5-1 and TRBJ2-4, with 9 bases that match TRBD1. V dropped 3 bases and J dropped 9; count of bases not matched to a gene: 4. Looked up from germline, CDR1 is SGHRS and CDR2 is YFSETQ. This CDR3 comprises 13 residues.

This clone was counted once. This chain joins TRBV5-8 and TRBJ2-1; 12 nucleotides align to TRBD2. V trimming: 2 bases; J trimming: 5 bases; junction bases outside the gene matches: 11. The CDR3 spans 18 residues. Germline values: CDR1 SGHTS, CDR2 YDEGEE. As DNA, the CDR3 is TGTGCCAGCAGCTTTTTCGTCGCCGGACTAGCGGGAAACAATGAGCAGTTCTTC. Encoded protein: CASSFFVAGLAGNNEQFF.

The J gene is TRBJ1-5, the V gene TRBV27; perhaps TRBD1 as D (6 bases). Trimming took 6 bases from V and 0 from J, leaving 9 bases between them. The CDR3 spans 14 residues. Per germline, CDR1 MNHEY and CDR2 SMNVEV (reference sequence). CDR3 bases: TGTGCCAGCAGCTGGACAGATAGCAATCAGCCCCAGCATTTT. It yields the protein CASSWTDSNQPQHF.

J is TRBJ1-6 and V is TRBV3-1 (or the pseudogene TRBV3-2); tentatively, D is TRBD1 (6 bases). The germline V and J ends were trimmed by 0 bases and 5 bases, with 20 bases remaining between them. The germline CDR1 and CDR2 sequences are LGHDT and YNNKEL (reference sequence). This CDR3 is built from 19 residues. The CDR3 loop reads CASSQDRPGDPSDNSPLHF. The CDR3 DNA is TGTGCCAGCAGCCAAGATCGACCAGGGGACCCGTCGGATAATTCACCCCTCCACTTT.